Included here is one T cell receptor (beta chain) sequence, with context. Its antigen is as yet unknown. This sample was taken from a study of persistence of HIV-infected CD4 T cells. The libraries were made with immunoSEQ version 4 in survey mode. TCRdb keeps only in-frame clones here, not all; method: immunoSEQ multiplex PCR. The table shows tens of thousands of clones, with 60% to 75% occurring only once. Germline V gene lookup returns CDR1 MRHNA and CDR2 SNTAGT. The CDR3 is made up of 19 amino acids. V dropped 0 bases and J dropped 4; count of bases not matched to a gene: 16. An overlapping HIV-1 Gag peptide pool stimulated these cells at 1 ug/peptide/mL. CD4+ T cells upregulating both CD40 ligand and CD69 were sorted as responding cells.

This rearrangement joins TRBV6-4 to TRBJ1-2, with TRBD1 matching over 8 bases. The source is an adult man with HIV who was CMV-seropositive. Sample: CD4+ T cells sorted from PBMCs after approximately 20-hour stimulation, taken from a patient who received antiretroviral therapy. The CDR3: CASSDSQDRVMLTSYGYTF. CDR3 nucleotide sequence: TGTGCCAGCAGTGACTCCCAGGACAGGGTAATGCTTACTTCCTATGGCTACACCTTC.